These T cell receptor beta chains were read from a single sample in a study of T cells after yellow fever vaccination. In TCRdb, the 5' RACE reads were re-called with MiXCR into one record per CDR3 protein. Here the sample spans fewer than 400,000 distinct CDR3 sequences, roughly 10% being singletons. The sample here was CD4+ T cells sorted from PBMCs, taken 45 days after the yellow fever booster vaccination. The receptors were sampled from a man between 18 and 35 years old who received the YFV17D yellow fever vaccine. Both conserved end residues are part of each CDR3. D genes are given only for firm matches. The size field is filled for only some rows; it gives once, few, many or a size class.

few,.,TRBJ1-2,TRBV7-2,TGTGCCAGCAGGCGGGGGCCGAACTATGGCTACACCTTC,CASRRGPNYGYTF
few,TRBD1,TRBJ1-5,TRBV7-6,TGTGCCAGCAGCTCAACAGTTACAGGGGATCAGCCCCAGCATTTT,CASSSTVTGDQPQHF
.,TRBD2,TRBJ2-1,TRBV2,TGTGCCAGCAAAGTTACTAGCGCCACGGGGGAGCAGTTCTTC,CASKVTSATGEQFF
few,.,TRBJ1-5,TRBV19,TGTGCCAGTAGTCCTAGGACAGAAGTTAATCAGCCCCAGCATTTT,CASSPRTEVNQPQHF
.,TRBD2,TRBJ2-5,TRBV11-2,TGTGCCAGCAGCCTGTGGAGGAGCGGGGAGCAAGAGACCCAGTACTTC,CASSLWRSGEQETQYF
few,TRBD1,TRBJ2-3,TRBV28,TGTGCCAGCAGTGGCCGGGACAGTAGCACAGATACGCAGTATTTT,CASSGRDSSTDTQYF
many,.,TRBJ2-5,TRBV7-9,TGTGCCAGCAGCTCAGCCGGAAAGGAGACCCAGTACTTC,CASSSAGKETQYF
few,.,TRBJ1-1,TRBV7-9,TGTGCCAGCAGCGGACAGATAACAAGGACTGAAGCTTTCTTT,CASSGQITRTEAFF
many,.,TRBJ1-6,TRBV4-1,TGCGCCAGCAGCCAAGAAGGCTCACCCCTCCACTTT,CASSQEGSPLHF
many,.,TRBJ1-2,TRBV29-1,TGCAGCGTTGAAGAGGAAGAGGGGCTCTATGGCTACACCTTC,CSVEEEEGLYGYTF
few,TRBD2,TRBJ2-3,TRBV20-1,TGCAGTGCAGGGGCGGGACTAGCGGGGGGGCCGACAGATACGCAGTATTTT,CSAGAGLAGGPTDTQYF
few,.,TRBJ1-2,TRBV20-1,TGCAGTGCTAGAGATGATGGCCGCAGTACTGCTTATGGCTACACCTTC,CSARDDGRSTAYGYTF
.,.,TRBJ2-2,TRBV3-1,TGTGCCAGCAGCCAGTTGACCGGGGAGCTGTTTTTT,CASSQLTGELFF
few,TRBD2,TRBJ2-1,TRBV4-1,TGCGCCAGCAGCCAAGAGCGGGGGGGTCCCAACAATGAGCAGTTCTTC,CASSQERGGPNNEQFF
many,.,TRBJ1-1,TRBV29-1,TGCAGCGTTGAAGGGGCCGGGAACACTGAAGCTTTCTTT,CSVEGAGNTEAFF